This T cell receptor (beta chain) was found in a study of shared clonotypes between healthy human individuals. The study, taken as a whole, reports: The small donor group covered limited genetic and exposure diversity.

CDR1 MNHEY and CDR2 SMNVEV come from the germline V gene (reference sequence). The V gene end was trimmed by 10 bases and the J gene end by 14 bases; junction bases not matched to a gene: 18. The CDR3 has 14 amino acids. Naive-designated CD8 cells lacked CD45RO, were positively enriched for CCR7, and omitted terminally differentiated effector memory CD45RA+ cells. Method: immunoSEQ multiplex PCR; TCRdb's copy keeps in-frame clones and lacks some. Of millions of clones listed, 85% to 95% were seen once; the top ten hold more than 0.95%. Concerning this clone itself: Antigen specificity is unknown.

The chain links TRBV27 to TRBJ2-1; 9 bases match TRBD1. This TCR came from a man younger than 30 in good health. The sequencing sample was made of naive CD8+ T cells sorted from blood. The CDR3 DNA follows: TGTGCCACCAACCGGGTGGGACAGGGCCAATTCGAGTTCTTC. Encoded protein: CATNRVGQGQFEFF.